Here is one T cell receptor beta chain with its context. This specimen belongs to a study of T cell changes during pregnancy in multiple sclerosis. TCRdb keeps only in-frame clones here, not all; method: immunoSEQ multiplex PCR. The table lists under 45,000 clones, 80% to 90% of them singletons, with more than 0.6% in the top ten. The germline CDR1 and CDR2 sequences are MNHNY and SVGAGI (reference sequence). Trimming at V came to 6 bases and at J to 8 bases, leaving 12 bases not matched to a gene. This CDR3 is built from 15 residues. The input for sequencing was CD4+ T cells from peripheral blood mononuclear cells, taken in the first trimester of pregnancy. This receptor was taken from a female donor with multiple sclerosis, enrolled in a pregnancy study. The chain is built from TRBV6-6 and TRBJ2-1; 8 nucleotides line up with TRBD2. The CDR3 nucleotides are TGTGCCAGCAGGACCGGGGGACTAGGTCGAGATGAGCAGTTCTTC. Translated: CASRTGGLGRDEQFF.